One sample yielded the 32 T cell receptor beta chains listed below, sequenced in a study of siplizumab effects on memory and regulatory T cells. Some clones are missing from TCRdb's copy, which holds only in-frame ones; the method was immunoSEQ multiplex PCR. The sample includes some 100,000 clones, 92% seen only once; the top ten take approximately 0.75%. Sequenced material: Tregs sorted from blood. These receptor sequences come from a human donor in good health.

About this clone itself: At one boundary the junction diverges from the germline segment, which might be a read error. CDR3 amino acids: CASSLLGATNTGEPFF. In nucleotides, the CDR3 is TGTGCCAGCAGCTTGCTTGGGGCCACGAACACCGGGGAGCCGTTTTTT. The chain uses TRBV5-6 and TRBJ2-2; D tentatively reads TRBD1 or TRBD2 (5 bases each). The CDR3 covers 16 residues. The germline V gene encodes CDR1 SGHDT and CDR2 YYEEEE.

The gene calls are TRBV19 and TRBJ2-5, with 11 bases fitting TRBD2. Losses at the gene ends were 8 bases for V and 5 bases for J; bases not matched to a gene: 10. In germline, CDR1 is LNHDA, CDR2 SQIVND (reference sequence). This CDR3 region has 15 residues. In DNA, the CDR3 is TGTGCCAGTTCCGATAGCGGGAGGGCCGGGGAGACCCAGTACTTC. It encodes CASSDSGRAGETQYF.

The rearrangement links TRBV10-3 to TRBJ2-1, with 7 bases aligning to TRBD2. Germline CDR1 is ENHRY and CDR2 is SYGVKD. Trimming took 9 bases from V and 5 from J; bases not matched to a gene: 10. This CDR3 contains 14 residues. For the CDR3, the DNA is TGTGCCATAACTATAGCGGGTCTCGACAATGAGCAGTTCTTC. As protein: CAITIAGLDNEQFF.

DNA of the CDR3: TGCGCCAGCAGCCCATGGGGAAAGCCTCCTAACAATGAGCAGTTCTTC. This encodes CASSPWGKPPNNEQFF. This chain links TRBV5-1 with TRBJ2-1; unclear D gene. CDR3 length: 16 amino acids. Germline assignment: CDR1 SGHRS and CDR2 YFSETQ. V was clipped by 4 bases and J by 5 bases, with 19 bases between them.

This clone was seen just once. V usage is TRBV11-2 and J usage is TRBJ2-5, with D uncertain. The V and J ends lost 1 base and 2 bases respectively, with 5 bases between them. Germline V gene data show CDR1 as SGHAT and CDR2 as FQNNGV. This CDR3 has 13 residues. The CDR3 nucleotides are TGTGCCAGCAGCTTAGGCGGACAAGAGACCCAGTACTTC. It yields the protein CASSLGGQETQYF. Full variable domain (remainder filled in from reference TRBV11-2 and TRBJ2-5): EAGVAQSPRYKIIEKRQSVAFWCNPISGHATLYWYQQILGQGPKLLIQFQNNGVVDDSQLPKDRFSAERLKGVDSTLKIQPAKLEDSAVYLCASSLGGQETQYFGPGTRLLVL.

In DNA form, the CDR3 reads TGTGCCAGCAGTGAACAGGGCTACGCGCAGTTCTTC. Translation gives CASSEQGYAQFF. V gene TRBV6-1 combines with J gene TRBJ2-1, with D tentatively TRBD1 (5 bases). The V and J ends lost 2 bases and 12 bases respectively, with 11 bases between them. Germline V CDR1 and CDR2: MNHNS, SASEGT. The CDR3 totals 12 residues.

This clone was seen once. The rearrangement joins TRBV5-1 to TRBJ1-4; TRBD1 agrees at 8 bases. Germline V gene data show CDR1 as SGHRS and CDR2 as YFSETQ. V lost 4 bases and J lost 11; bases outside the gene matches: 4. There are 12 residues in the CDR3. The DNA of the CDR3 is TGCGCCAGCAGCGCCAACAGGGGGAAACTGTTTTTT. Residues: CASSANRGKLFF.

The rearrangement uses TRBV11-2 and TRBJ1-2; a possible D gene is TRBD1 (6 bases). CDR1 is SGHAT and CDR2 is FQNNGV in the germline V gene. The CDR3 covers 13 residues. The CDR3 DNA is TGTGCTTCTGGGGCAGGGGTTAACTATGGCTACACCTTC. Translating gives CASGAGVNYGYTF.

The chain carries TRBV9 and TRBJ2-7, with D maybe TRBD2 (5 bases). Germline V gives CDR1 SGDLS, CDR2 YYNGEE. The CDR3 is made up of 16 amino acids. V was cut by 4 bases and J by 6 bases, with 23 bases left in between. CDR3 region: CASSRDPDSSEGEQYF. DNA for the CDR3: TGTGCCAGCAGCCGAGACCCGGACTCGTCGGAAGGCGAGCAGTACTTC.

This chain links TRBV6-6 with TRBJ2-1; D gene ambiguous. The germline CDR1 and CDR2 sequences are MNHNY and SVGAGI (reference sequence). Trimming cost V 6 bases and J 5 bases, with 8 bases left between them. The CDR3 is made up of 12 amino acids. CDR3 in DNA: TGTGCCAGCAGATCCGGTGACAATGAGCAGTTCTTC. Translating gives CASRSGDNEQFF.

J is TRBJ1-2 and V is TRBV5-4; D possibly corresponds to TRBD1 (5 bases). The germline V gene encodes CDR1 SGHNT and CDR2 YYREEE (reference sequence). The CDR3 is 16 residues long. V was clipped by 4 bases and J by 3 bases, with 19 bases between them. The CDR3 bases are TGTGCCAGCAGCCCAGGGCAGGGTCCTAACGACTATGGCTACACCTTC. As protein: CASSPGQGPNDYGYTF.

The rearrangement uses TRBV19 and TRBJ1-2; the D gene is possibly TRBD1 (5 bases). The CDR3 totals 14 residues. Deletions cut 5 bases from V and 0 bases from J, with 10 bases between. The V gene's germline CDR1 is LNHDA and CDR2 SQIVND (reference sequence). For the CDR3, the DNA is TGTGCCAGTAGTTTCAGGGTAGCTAACTATGGCTACACCTTC. Translating gives CASSFRVANYGYTF.

This rearrangement joins TRBV2 to TRBJ1-5; the D is unclear. Trimming took off 7 bases at V and 4 bases at J, with 14 bases between the two ends. Germline assignment: CDR1 SNHLY and CDR2 FYNNEI. This CDR3 comprises 14 residues. The CDR3: CASTGPTSNQPQHF. The CDR3 coding sequence is TGTGCCAGCACTGGACCGACTTCGAATCAGCCCCAGCATTTT.

The genes are TRBV19 and TRBJ2-1; either TRBD1 or TRBD2 may supply D (6 bases each). Germline V gene data show CDR1 as LNHDA and CDR2 as SQIVND (reference sequence). V was clipped by 4 bases and J by 12 bases, with 13 bases between them. This CDR3 contains 12 residues. DNA of the CDR3: TGTGCCAGTAGTAGGTGGGGGGCTTGGCAGTTCTTC. Amino acid sequence: CASSRWGAWQFF.

CDR3 DNA sequence: TGCGCCAGCAGCTTGAGCGGGGAGTCCTACAATGAGCAGTTCTTC. Translation gives CASSLSGESYNEQFF. J is TRBJ2-1 and V is TRBV5-1; 7 positions agree with TRBD2. The CDR3 is 15 amino acids. After removal of 1 base from V and 1 base from J, the junction contained 2 bases not matched to a gene. Germline V gives CDR1 SGHRS, CDR2 YFSETQ.

This sequence joins TRBV19 and TRBJ1-1; D is perhaps TRBD1 (6 bases). From germline, CDR1 is LNHDA and CDR2 SQIVND (reference sequence). V lost 6 bases and J 1 base, leaving 9 bases between the germline ends. The CDR3 sequence is 13 residues long. DNA of the CDR3: TGTGCCAGTAGAGGGGGGGCGAACACTGAAGCTTTCTTT. Encoded protein: CASRGGANTEAFF.

This clone showed up just once. The chain combines TRBV10-2 with TRBJ2-3; 9 bases are a match to TRBD2. CDR1 is WSHSY, CDR2 SAAADI, per germline. V gave up 0 bases and J gave up 2 bases; unmatched junction bases: 6. The CDR3 is 17 amino acids. CDR3 sequence reads: CASSESLAGILTDTQYF. CDR3 sequence (DNA): TGCGCCAGCAGTGAGTCACTAGCGGGTATCCTCACAGATACGCAGTATTTT.

The CDR3 sequence: CASSPTGDLGYTF. The CDR3 nucleotides read TGTGCCAGCAGCCCCACAGGGGATTTGGGCTACACCTTC. V is TRBV5-6 and J is TRBJ1-2, with 7 positions matching TRBD1. CDR1 SGHDT and CDR2 YYEEEE come from the germline V gene. This CDR3 is built from 13 residues. V dropped 4 bases and J dropped 8; count of bases not matched to a gene: 8. Filled out from reference TRBV5-6 and TRBJ1-2, the complete variable domain reads DAGVTQSPTHLIKTRGQQVTLRCSPKSGHDTVSWYQQALGQGPQFIFQYYEEEERQRGNFPDRFSGHQFPNYSSELNVNALLLGDSALYLCASSPTGDLGYTFGSGTRLTVV.

This clone was seen once. The rearrangement joins TRBV11-3 to TRBJ1-3, with D possibly TRBD1 on 5 matching bases. Germline assignment: CDR1 SGHNT and CDR2 YENEEA. CDR3 length equals 15 residues. The ends were cut back, 1 base at V and 0 bases at J, with 7 bases in the middle. The CDR3 sequence: CASSLGGGSGNTIYF. The CDR3 DNA reads as TGTGCCAGCAGCTTAGGCGGGGGCTCTGGAAACACCATATATTTT. The full variable domain, its missing parts supplied by reference TRBV11-3 and TRBJ1-3, is EAGVVQSPRYKIIEKKQPVAFWCNPISGHNTLYWYLQNLGQGPELLIRYENEEAVDDSQLPKDRFSAERLKGVDSTLKIQPAELGDSAVYLCASSLGGGSGNTIYFGEGSWLTVV.

The chain employs TRBV7-2 and TRBJ2-5; no definite D call. This CDR3 region has 13 residues. Deletions cut 5 bases from V and 5 bases from J, with 12 bases between. Germline-derived CDR1 and CDR2 are SGHTA and FQGNSA. The CDR3 sequence: CASSRVGFETQYF. The CDR3 DNA sequence: TGTGCCAGCAGCCGCGTGGGGTTTGAGACCCAGTACTTC.

Of note for this clone: This specimen includes other DNA sequences encoding the same CDR3. The rearrangement joins TRBV6-6 to TRBJ1-1; TRBD1 is a possible D gene (6 bases). Trimming pared 2 bases from V and 1 base from J, leaving 8 bases between. The CDR3 extends over 14 amino acids. In germline, CDR1 is MNHNY, CDR2 SVGAGI (reference sequence). CDR3 in amino acids: CASSYRGANTEAFF. The CDR3 region has the DNA TGTGCCAGCAGTTACAGGGGGGCGAACACTGAAGCTTTCTTT.

The chain employs TRBV9 and TRBJ2-7; TRBD1 is a possible D gene (6 bases). The CDR3 runs 14 residues. Trimming took 4 bases from V and 2 from J, leaving 13 bases between them. Germline CDR1 SGDLS, CDR2 YYNGEE. CDR3 coding DNA: TGTGCCAGCAGCTTTGGACAGACACCCTACGAGCAGTACTTC. Protein sequence: CASSFGQTPYEQYF.

In DNA, the CDR3 is TGTGCCAGTAGTCCGAGAGGGGCGATTGGCTACACCTTC. As protein: CASSPRGAIGYTF. J is TRBJ1-2 and V is TRBV19; D is perhaps TRBD1 (5 bases). The CDR3 runs 13 residues. V lost 5 bases to trimming and J lost 7 bases, with 14 bases between them. The V gene's germline CDR1 is LNHDA and CDR2 SQIVND (reference sequence).

J is TRBJ2-7 and V is TRBV5-1, with TRBD2 matching over 7 bases. CDR1 is SGHRS and CDR2 is YFSETQ in the germline V gene. The CDR3 is 15 amino acids. J lost 6 bases, V lost 4 bases, and 13 bases had no gene match. The CDR3 DNA follows: TGCGCCAGCAGCCGCCCCGGACTAGAATCATCCGAGCAGTACTTC. The encoded protein is CASSRPGLESSEQYF.

The CDR3: CASSPRWGGSVEQFF. Here the CDR3 DNA reads TGTGCCAGCAGCCCCCGGTGGGGCGGGAGTGTCGAGCAGTTCTTC. This chain connects TRBV11-2 to TRBJ2-1, with TRBD2 matching over 7 bases. Germline CDR1 reads SGHAT; CDR2 reads FQNNGV. The CDR3 has 15 amino acids. Unmatched junction bases numbered 14, after V lost 5 bases and J lost 10 bases.

The chain combines TRBV5-5 with TRBJ1-1, with a weak D call TRBD1 (6 bases). Trimming removed 1 base at V and 6 bases at J, with 19 bases between. Per the germline V gene, CDR1 is SGHKS and CDR2 is YYEKEE (reference sequence). This CDR3 spans 16 amino acids. The CDR3 nucleotides read TGTGCCAGCAGCTTGTCGGGACAAGCTTTCGGGTCTGAAGCTTTCTTT. As protein: CASSLSGQAFGSEAFF.

V usage is TRBV7-9 and J usage is TRBJ2-7; TRBD1 matches at 7 bases. The V segment lost 3 bases and the J segment 3 bases; nucleotides outside the gene matches: 5. Germline V gene sequence: CDR1 SEHNR, CDR2 FQNEAQ (reference sequence). The CDR3 has 14 amino acids. The CDR3 nucleotides are TGTGCCAGCAGCTTCCGGGACAGCCTCTACGAGCAGTACTTC. This codes for CASSFRDSLYEQYF.

On this clone itself: Other nucleotide sequences in the sample specify the same CDR3. This chain joins TRBV6-5 and TRBJ1-2; D not certain. The CDR3 has 11 amino acids. CDR1 and CDR2 from the germline V gene are MNHEY and SVGAGI. Between the trimmed V and J ends, which lost 3 bases and 8 bases, there was a span of 7 bases. The DNA for the CDR3 is TGTGCCAGCAGTTATAGAGGCGGCTACACCTTC. Its protein is CASSYRGGYTF.

The rearrangement uses TRBV6-6 and TRBJ2-3, with a possible D match to TRBD1 (6 bases). There are 14 residues in the CDR3. V was shortened by 6 bases and J by 1 base, with 11 bases between the two germline ends. Germline-derived CDR1 and CDR2 are MNHNY and SVGAGI (reference sequence). For the CDR3, the DNA is TGTGCCAGCAGCTTTAGACAGGGCACAGATACGCAGTATTTT. It encodes CASSFRQGTDTQYF.

A single count supports this clone. This chain connects TRBV9 to TRBJ2-7; 7 positions agree with TRBD1. Losses at the gene ends were 0 bases for V and 3 bases for J; bases not matched to a gene: 12. Germline lookup yields CDR1 SGDLS and CDR2 YYNGEE. This CDR3 spans 17 amino acids. The chain's CDR3 is CASSVAGAGGEHYEQYF. The CDR3, as DNA: TGTGCCAGCAGCGTAGCTGGGGCAGGGGGAGAACACTACGAGCAGTACTTC.

The rearrangement uses TRBV5-1 and TRBJ1-2, with D possibly TRBD1 on 5 matching bases. CDR1 is SGHRS, CDR2 YFSETQ, per germline. This CDR3 has 12 amino acids. Trimming removed 2 bases at V and 4 bases at J, with 6 bases between. This chain's CDR3 is CASSLTGYGYTF. CDR3 DNA: TGCGCCAGCAGCTTAACAGGCTATGGCTACACCTTC.

The CDR3 bases are TGTGCCAGCGTCCCGGGTGGCGGGAGGGCCTACGAGCAGTACTTC. Encoded protein: CASVPGGGRAYEQYF. The chain is built from TRBV7-9 and TRBJ2-7, with 9 bases fitting TRBD2. After removal of 8 bases from V and 2 bases from J, the junction contained 10 bases not matched to a gene. The CDR3 loop spans 15 amino acids. In germline, CDR1 is SEHNR, CDR2 FQNEAQ (reference sequence).